These 19 T cell receptor beta chains were all obtained from the same sample, sequenced in a study of T cells expressing NK-cell markers. From the 5' RACE reads, TCRdb lists one entry per CDR3 protein and no DNA. The sample holds 200,000 to 300,000 distinct CDR3 sequences. The sequenced sample consisted of blood T cells: a sorted CD56 or NKG2C T cell subset, CD4+ or CD8+ T cells, or bulk PBMC T cells (not recorded which). The receptors were sampled from a man aged 18 to 35 in good health.

The rearrangement joins TRBV20-1 to TRBJ2-2; without DNA, the TCRdb call of TRBD2 cannot be checked. The CDR3 consists of 17 residues. Germline V gene lookup returns CDR1 DFQATT and CDR2 SNEGSKA (reference sequence). The CDR3 sequence: CSARDLSASGGSWELFF.

The chain links TRBV12-3 or TRBV12-4 to TRBJ2-3; TCRdb's D gene call, TRBD2, goes unchecked for lack of DNA. There are 17 residues in the CDR3. The CDR3 loop is CASSFSSSGRGFDTQYF.

The V gene is TRBV18, the J gene TRBJ1-2; with no DNA, the TCRdb D assignment of TRBD1 cannot be verified. The CDR3 has 17 residues. The germline V gene encodes CDR1 KGHSH and CDR2 LQKENI. CDR3 sequence reads: CASSPLGQGAIYYGYTF.

This rearrangement joins TRBV29-1 to TRBJ1-3; there is no DNA to check the TCRdb D call of TRBD1. The length of the CDR3 is 13 residues. Germline V gives CDR1 SQVTM, CDR2 ANQGSEA. This CDR3 reads CSVVPLTGNTIYF. Full variable domain (remainder filled in from reference TRBV29-1 and TRBJ1-3): SAVISQKPSRDICQRGTSLTIQCQVDSQVTMMFWYRQQPGQSLTLIATANQGSEATYESGFVIDKFPISRPNLTFSTLTVSNMSPEDSSIYLCSVVPLTGNTIYFGEGSWLTVV.

The rearrangement uses TRBV2 and TRBJ1-5; the TRBD1 assignment by TCRdb is unverifiable without DNA. Germline CDR1 and CDR2: SNHLY and FYNNEI. The CDR3 is 14 amino acids. This CDR3 reads CASSEGRGSQPQHF.

This rearrangement joins TRBV7-2 to TRBJ2-7; TCRdb picks TRBD1, but there is no DNA to check that call. This CDR3 has 14 residues. CDR1 and CDR2 (germline): SGHTA, FQGNSA. This CDR3 reads CASSDPQRNYEQYF.

CDR3 protein: CASSLRGQGAGGELFF. V and J are TRBV12-3 or TRBV12-4 and TRBJ2-2; TCRdb names TRBD1, which stays unverified in the absence of DNA. This CDR3 region has 16 residues.

The chain links TRBV4-2 to TRBJ2-6; TCRdb's assignment of TRBD1 cannot be checked, as there is no DNA. Germline CDR1 reads LGHNA; CDR2 reads YNFKEQ. The CDR3 totals 18 residues. CDR3 protein: CASSLRIMGTGGANVLTF.

The chain couples TRBV12-3 or TRBV12-4 to TRBJ2-1; TCRdb picks TRBD1, but there is no DNA to check that call. This CDR3 is 13 amino acids long. CDR3 sequence reads: CASTQGTGQGQFF.

CDR3 protein: CATERKSGNSGEQYF. The chain uses TRBV6-1 and TRBJ2-7; TCRdb proposes TRBD2, but this gene call is untestable without DNA. This CDR3 has 15 amino acids. The germline V gene has CDR1 MNHNS and CDR2 SASEGT.

The chain combines TRBV5-1 with TRBJ2-5; TCRdb reports TRBD1, a call that lacks DNA to check it against. Germline CDR1 SGHRS, CDR2 YFSETQ. CDR3 length: 15 amino acids. Here the CDR3 reads CASSSKNQGKETQYF.

V is TRBV30 and J is TRBJ2-1; the TCRdb call, TRBD2, lacks DNA for checking. Germline CDR1 reads GTSNPN; CDR2 reads SVGIG (reference sequence). CDR3 length equals 16 residues. This CDR3 reads CAWSNSLAGNHNEQFF. Full variable domain (outside the CDR3, taken from reference TRBV30 and TRBJ2-1): SQTIHQWPATLVQPVGSPLSLECTVEGTSNPNLYWYRQAAGRGLQLLFYSVGIGQISSEVPQNLSASRPQDRQFILSSKKLLLSDSGFYLCAWSNSLAGNHNEQFFGPGTRLTVL.

The rearrangement joins TRBV28 to TRBJ2-7; TCRdb's D call of TRBD1 is untestable without DNA. The CDR3 spans 17 residues. The germline V gene encodes CDR1 MDHEN and CDR2 SYDVKM. CDR3 sequence: CASSTPPGTGKPYEQYF.

The chain couples TRBV12-3 or TRBV12-4 to TRBJ2-5; the D call from TCRdb, TRBD1, cannot be confirmed without DNA. The CDR3 totals 15 residues. CDR3 region: CASSLDGAGQETQYF.

The gene calls are TRBV4-2 and TRBJ2-4; the TCRdb D gene call, TRBD2, has no DNA to confirm it. In germline, CDR1 is LGHNA, CDR2 YNFKEQ. The CDR3 has 18 residues. CDR3 protein: CASSQDEPLQEAKNIQYF.

The chain links TRBV24-1 to TRBJ2-1; TCRdb gives TRBD2 as the D gene, but with no DNA this cannot be confirmed. Germline CDR1 is KGHDR and CDR2 is SFDVKD. CDR3 size: 14 residues. CDR3 amino acids: CATSDPSRHGEQFF.

The CDR3 loop reads CASSHGRTDLSNEQFF. The chain carries TRBV4-2 and TRBJ2-1; TCRdb indicates TRBD1, and absent DNA this call remains unverified. CDR3 length equals 16 residues. Germline values: CDR1 LGHNA, CDR2 YNFKEQ.

This chain connects TRBV12-3 or TRBV12-4 to TRBJ2-2; TCRdb reports TRBD2, a call that lacks DNA to check it against. This CDR3 is 17 amino acids long. The chain's CDR3 is CASSLYGGGSDTGELFF.

The V gene is TRBV11-3, the J gene TRBJ2-1; the TRBD2 assignment by TCRdb is unverifiable without DNA. CDR3 size: 15 residues. CDR1 SGHNT and CDR2 YENEEA come from the germline V gene. The CDR3 sequence is CASNTRTSGLMGQFF.